A selection of T cell receptor beta chains follows, all from one sample in a study of cytomegalovirus exposure and HLA in healthy donors. TCRdb's copy holds only in-frame clones and misses some; the assay was immunoSEQ multiplex PCR. The sample shows roughly 100,000 clones, more than 65% of them seen only once. Sequenced input: PBMCs. The receptor source for this set is a woman aged 45 to 65 in good health and CMV-seropositive. CDR3s include the opening cysteine and the closing phenylalanine or tryptophan. D genes are given only for firm matches. Clone sizes are given selectively: once, few, many, or a class where the clone is expanded.

CDR3 DNA: TGTGCCAGCAGTGAAGATCCAGGGAGGGATGAGCAGTTCTTC; CDR3 protein: CASSEDPGRDEQFF; clone size: -; J gene: TRBJ2-1; V gene: TRBV2; D gene: TRBD2
CDR3 DNA: TGTGCCAGCAGCTTAGGTGGGGCCAGGGCTGGAAACACCATATATTTT; CDR3 protein: CASSLGGARAGNTIYF; clone size: -; J gene: TRBJ1-3; V gene: TRBV7-6; D gene: -
CDR3 DNA: TGCAGCGCCCAGCTAGGCAGGGGCTTCGAGCAGTACTTC; CDR3 protein: CSAQLGRGFEQYF; clone size: few; J gene: TRBJ2-7; V gene: TRBV29-1; D gene: -
CDR3 DNA: TGCGCCAGCAGCCCCCTGACAGCCCCGAGCTCTGGAAACACCATATATTTT; CDR3 protein: CASSPLTAPSSGNTIYF; clone size: -; J gene: TRBJ1-3; V gene: TRBV5-1; D gene: -
CDR3 DNA: TGTGCCAGCAGCCGCTCGACAGGGGCCGGTGAGGAGCAGTTCTTC; CDR3 protein: CASSRSTGAGEEQFF; clone size: few; J gene: TRBJ2-1; V gene: TRBV7-2; D gene: TRBD1
CDR3 DNA: TGTGCCAGCTCACCACTTGTAGGGGGCTATGAAAAACTGTTTTTT; CDR3 protein: CASSPLVGGYEKLFF; clone size: -; J gene: TRBJ1-4; V gene: TRBV18; D gene: TRBD1
CDR3 DNA: TGCGCCAGCAGCCGACTTACAGGGGGCTCTGGAAACACCATATATTTT; CDR3 protein: CASSRLTGGSGNTIYF; clone size: -; J gene: TRBJ1-3; V gene: TRBV5-1; D gene: TRBD1
CDR3 DNA: TGCGCCAGCAGCGGCGGGACAGGCGGGGACACTGAAGCTTTCTTT; CDR3 protein: CASSGGTGGDTEAFF; clone size: -; J gene: TRBJ1-1; V gene: TRBV5-1; D gene: TRBD1
CDR3 DNA: TGTGCCAGCAGCATAATGGGCAGCTCTGGGGCCAACGTCCTGACTTTC; CDR3 protein: CASSIMGSSGANVLTF; clone size: once; J gene: TRBJ2-6; V gene: TRBV9; D gene: -
CDR3 DNA: TGTGCCAGCCTAAATCGACAGGGGGCGTCAGGGGCCAACGTCCTGACTTTC; CDR3 protein: CASLNRQGASGANVLTF; clone size: -; J gene: TRBJ2-6; V gene: TRBV19; D gene: TRBD1
CDR3 DNA: TGTGCCTGGATCCTTAGGGGGCAAGAGACCCAGTACTTC; CDR3 protein: CAWILRGQETQYF; clone size: once; J gene: TRBJ2-5; V gene: TRBV30; D gene: -
CDR3 DNA: TGTGCCAGCGCCTCCACTAGCGGGGGCCGCTACCCCTACGAGCAGTACTTC; CDR3 protein: CASASTSGGRYPYEQYF; clone size: -; J gene: TRBJ2-7; V gene: TRBV5-4; D gene: TRBD2
CDR3 DNA: TGTGCCAGCAGCTTCGGGACTAGCAGAGCAGATACGCAGTATTTT; CDR3 protein: CASSFGTSRADTQYF; clone size: few; J gene: TRBJ2-3; V gene: TRBV7-2; D gene: TRBD2
CDR3 DNA: TGTGCCAGCAGCGTAGCGCTACAGGAATACTCTGGGGCCAACGTCCTGACTTTC; CDR3 protein: CASSVALQEYSGANVLTF; clone size: -; J gene: TRBJ2-6; V gene: TRBV9; D gene: -
CDR3 DNA: TGTGCCAGCAGCCCTACCCAGGGGAACACCGGGGAGCTGTTTTTT; CDR3 protein: CASSPTQGNTGELFF; clone size: -; J gene: TRBJ2-2; V gene: TRBV6-5; D gene: -
CDR3 DNA: TGTGCCAGCAGCGGACGGACAGGGGCTAACTATGGCTACACCTTC; CDR3 protein: CASSGRTGANYGYTF; clone size: once; J gene: TRBJ1-2; V gene: TRBV7-9; D gene: TRBD1